This T cell receptor (beta chain) was captured in a study of blood T cell repertoires in COVID-19 (dated by TCRdb to the early 2020s). About the investigation overall: The collaborator samples originated in the United States, Italy and Spain and spanned the acute and convalescent phases of COVID-19. The prospective study material was composed of cDNA or gDNA derived from T cells, B-cell-depleted T cells, or PBMCs. The dataset comprised deeply sampled blood TCRbeta repertoires from subjects exposed to, actively infected with, or recovered from COVID-19. Where available, HLA class I and class II types were taken from metadata supplied by the sample provider and were not determined by assay-based typing. The repertoires were released in a freely available public database meant as a resource for research on the immune response to SARS-CoV-2. Samples were obtained from the ongoing ImmuneRACE study (first 160 participants) and from 1,000 to 1,500 subjects provided by 6 global collaborators. A de-identified subject ID, COVID-19 status, age in years and sex were almost always included in the sample metadata. The investigation overall reported the following: The amount of clinical and demographic metadata varied by source and participant and was provided uncurated.

CDR1 and CDR2 were assigned from the germline V gene as WSHSY and SAAADI. Reading from cysteine to phenylalanine, the CDR3 counts 16 amino acids. Just the 48-base CDR3 DNA is kept, in frame starting at base 1. Trimming removed 6 bases from V and 4 bases from J; the gene matches leave 10 bases unexplained. The sample holds many counts of this clone. Which antigen it targets is not known. The sample holds no much larger clone one base away, and base qualities are not on file. Each collaborating institution followed its own protocols to collect whole blood in K2EDTA tubes. Collaborator samples were shipped for TCRbeta analysis as frozen whole blood, isolated PBMCs, or DNA extracted from either sample type. TCRbeta CDR3 regions were amplified from genomic DNA by means of the immunoSEQ Assay, a bias-controlled multiplex PCR. The original pipeline was this. The number of nucleated cells in each sample was estimated from the amplification of reference gene primers within the assay. To quantify the absolute abundance of each unique TCRbeta CDR3 rearrangement, sequence reads were collapsed and filtered. For each sample, productive Simpson clonality was calculated as the square root of Simpson's diversity index over productive rearrangements. As stored in TCRdb, this immuneACCESS dataset retains in-frame rearrangements with V and J assigned. A fraction of the clones does not appear; measured against another copy, unresolved V genes explain less than half of the discrepancy, and the remainder lacks a known reason. The DNA was the basis for D and trimming; V, J and clone size are from that table. Within this sample are under 85,000 clones, with roughly 87% of them counted one time only. Roughly 10% of the sample goes to the ten largest clones.

Rearrangement joined TRBV10-2 to TRBJ2-1, with TRBD1 identical over 9 junction bases. The material sequenced was peripheral blood. The TCR sequence derives from a man in his forties or fifties with acute or convalescent COVID-19. In nucleotide form, the sequence is TGCGCCAGCAGACTACTACAGGGGGCGGGATACAATGAGCAGTTCTTC. The translation is CASRLLQGAGYNEQFF.